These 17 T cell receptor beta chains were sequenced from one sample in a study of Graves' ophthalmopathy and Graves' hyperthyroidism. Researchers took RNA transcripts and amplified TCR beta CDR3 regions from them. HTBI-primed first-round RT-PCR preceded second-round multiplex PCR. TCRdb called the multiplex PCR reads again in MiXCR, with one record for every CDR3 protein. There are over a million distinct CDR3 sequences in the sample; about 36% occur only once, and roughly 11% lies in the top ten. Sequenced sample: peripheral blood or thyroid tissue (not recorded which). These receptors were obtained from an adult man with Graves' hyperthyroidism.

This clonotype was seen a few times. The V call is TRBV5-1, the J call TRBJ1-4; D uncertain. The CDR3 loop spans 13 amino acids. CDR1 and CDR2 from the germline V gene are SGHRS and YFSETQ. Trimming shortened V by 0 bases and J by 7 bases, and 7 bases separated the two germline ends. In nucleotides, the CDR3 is TGCGCCAGCAGCTTGGAGGCACCTGAAAAACTGTTTTTT. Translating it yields CASSLEAPEKLFF.

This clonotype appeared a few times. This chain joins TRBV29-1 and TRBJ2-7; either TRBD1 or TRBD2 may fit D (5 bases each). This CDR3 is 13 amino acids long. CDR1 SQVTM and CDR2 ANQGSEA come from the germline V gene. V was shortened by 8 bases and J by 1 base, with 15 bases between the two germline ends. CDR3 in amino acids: CSLGGTGSYEQYF. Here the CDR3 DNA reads TGCAGCTTGGGTGGGACGGGTTCCTACGAGCAGTACTTC.

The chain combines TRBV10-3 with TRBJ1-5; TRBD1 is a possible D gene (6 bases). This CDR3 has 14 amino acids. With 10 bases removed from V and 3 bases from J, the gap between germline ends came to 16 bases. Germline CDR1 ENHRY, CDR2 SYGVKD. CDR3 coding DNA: TGTGCCAGCACCACCGGGACACTCAATCAGCCCCAGCATTTT. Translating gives CASTTGTLNQPQHF.

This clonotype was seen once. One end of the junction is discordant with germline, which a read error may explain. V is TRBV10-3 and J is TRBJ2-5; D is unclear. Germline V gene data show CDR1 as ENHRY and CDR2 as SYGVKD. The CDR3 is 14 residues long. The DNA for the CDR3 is TGTGCCAGCAGTTACTCGAACGCGAGGGAGACCCAGTACTTC. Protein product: CASSYSNARETQYF.

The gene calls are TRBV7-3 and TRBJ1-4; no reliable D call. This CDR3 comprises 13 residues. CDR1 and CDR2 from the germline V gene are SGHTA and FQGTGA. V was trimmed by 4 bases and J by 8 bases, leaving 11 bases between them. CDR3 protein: CASSSSPGEKLFF. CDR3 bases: TGTGCCAGCAGCTCCTCACCCGGGGAAAAACTGTTTTTT.

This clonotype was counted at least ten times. Here the CDR3 DNA reads TGTGCCAGCAGTGATCAGGATCGCTCTGAAGCTTTCTTT. This gives the protein CASSDQDRSEAFF. This rearrangement joins TRBV25-1 to TRBJ1-1, with D hard to call. V dropped 3 bases and J dropped 6 bases, with 11 bases sitting between them. The CDR3 covers 13 residues. CDR1 MGHDK and CDR2 SYGVNS come from the germline V gene.

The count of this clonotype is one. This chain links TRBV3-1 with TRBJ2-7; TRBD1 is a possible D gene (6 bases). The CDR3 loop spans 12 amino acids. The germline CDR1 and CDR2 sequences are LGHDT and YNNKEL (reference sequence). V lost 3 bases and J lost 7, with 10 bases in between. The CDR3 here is CASSQNGQEQYF. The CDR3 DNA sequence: TGTGCCAGCAGCCAGAACGGACAGGAGCAGTACTTC.

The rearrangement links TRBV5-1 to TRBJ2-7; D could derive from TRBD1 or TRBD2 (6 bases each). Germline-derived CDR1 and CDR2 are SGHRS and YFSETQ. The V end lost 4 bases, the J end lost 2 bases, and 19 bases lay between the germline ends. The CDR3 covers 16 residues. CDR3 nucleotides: TGCGCCAGCAGCCCTATGACTCCCGGGGGCACCTACGAGCAGTACTTC. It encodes CASSPMTPGGTYEQYF.

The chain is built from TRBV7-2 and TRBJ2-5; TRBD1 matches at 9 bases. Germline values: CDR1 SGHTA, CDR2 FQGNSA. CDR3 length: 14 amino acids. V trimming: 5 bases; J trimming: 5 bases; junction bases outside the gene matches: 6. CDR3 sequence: CASSRDRERETQYF. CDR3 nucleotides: TGTGCCAGCAGCCGGGACAGGGAGCGGGAGACCCAGTACTTC. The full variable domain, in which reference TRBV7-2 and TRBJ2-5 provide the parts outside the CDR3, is GAGVSQSPSNKVTEKGKDVELRCDPISGHTALYWYRQSLGQGLEFLIYFQGNSAPDKSGLPSDRFSAERTGGSVSTLTIQRTQQEDSAVYLCASSRDRERETQYFGPGTRLLVL.

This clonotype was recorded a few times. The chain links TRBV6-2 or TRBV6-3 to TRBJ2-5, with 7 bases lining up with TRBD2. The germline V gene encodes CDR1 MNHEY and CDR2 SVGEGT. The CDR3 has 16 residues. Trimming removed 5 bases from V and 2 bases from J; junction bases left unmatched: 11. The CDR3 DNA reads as TGTGCCAGCAGTCTCGGCGGGGGATGGCCACAAGAGACCCAGTACTTC. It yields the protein CASSLGGGWPQETQYF.

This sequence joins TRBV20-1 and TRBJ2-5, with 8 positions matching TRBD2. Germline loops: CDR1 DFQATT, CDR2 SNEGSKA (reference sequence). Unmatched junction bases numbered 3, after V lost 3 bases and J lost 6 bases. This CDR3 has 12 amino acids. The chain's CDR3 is CSARGLVKTQYF. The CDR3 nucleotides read TGCAGTGCTAGGGGACTAGTTAAGACCCAGTACTTC.

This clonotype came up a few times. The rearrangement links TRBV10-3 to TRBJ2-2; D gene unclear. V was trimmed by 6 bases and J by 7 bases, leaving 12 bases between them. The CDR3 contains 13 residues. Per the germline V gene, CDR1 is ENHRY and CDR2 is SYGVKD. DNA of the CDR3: TGTGCCATCAGCACATCAGTAATCGGGGAGCTGTTTTTT. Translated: CAISTSVIGELFF.

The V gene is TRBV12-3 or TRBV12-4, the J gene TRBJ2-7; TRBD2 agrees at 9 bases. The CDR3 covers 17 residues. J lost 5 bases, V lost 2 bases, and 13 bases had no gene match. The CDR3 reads CASSLSLRRGGRNEQYF. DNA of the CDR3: TGTGCCAGCAGTTTAAGTTTGAGGCGGGGGGGCCGGAACGAGCAGTACTTC.

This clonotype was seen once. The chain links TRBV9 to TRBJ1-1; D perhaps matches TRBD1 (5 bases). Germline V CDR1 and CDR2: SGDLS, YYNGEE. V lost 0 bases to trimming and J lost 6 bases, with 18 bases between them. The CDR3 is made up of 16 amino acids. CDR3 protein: CASSVAPTKGLAEAFF. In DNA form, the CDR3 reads TGTGCCAGCAGCGTAGCTCCTACTAAGGGGCTAGCTGAAGCTTTCTTT.

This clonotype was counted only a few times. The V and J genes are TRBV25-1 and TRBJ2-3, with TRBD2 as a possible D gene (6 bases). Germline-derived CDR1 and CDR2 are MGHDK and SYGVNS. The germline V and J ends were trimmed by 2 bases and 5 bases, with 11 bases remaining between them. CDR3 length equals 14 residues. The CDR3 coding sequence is TGTGCCAGCAGTGAAGAGGGACTTAGAGATACGCAGTATTTT. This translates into CASSEEGLRDTQYF.

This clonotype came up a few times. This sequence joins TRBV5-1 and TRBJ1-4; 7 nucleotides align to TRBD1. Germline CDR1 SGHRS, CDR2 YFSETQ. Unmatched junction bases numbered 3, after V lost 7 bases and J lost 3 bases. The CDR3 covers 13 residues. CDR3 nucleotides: TGCGCCAGCCAGACAGGGCCTAATGAAAAACTGTTTTTT. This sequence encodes CASQTGPNEKLFF. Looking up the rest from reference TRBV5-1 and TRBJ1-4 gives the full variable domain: KAGVTQTPRYLIKTRGQQVTLSCSPISGHRSVSWYQQTPGQGLQFLFEYFSETQRNKGNFPGRFSGRQFSNSRSEMNVSTLELGDSALYLCASQTGPNEKLFFGSGTQLSVL.

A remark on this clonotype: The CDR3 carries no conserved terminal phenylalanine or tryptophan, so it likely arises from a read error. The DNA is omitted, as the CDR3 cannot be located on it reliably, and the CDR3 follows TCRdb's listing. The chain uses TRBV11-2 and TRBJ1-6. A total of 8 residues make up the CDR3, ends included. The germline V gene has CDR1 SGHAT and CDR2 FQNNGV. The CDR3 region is CASSPQGI.